These 14 T cell receptor beta chains were sequenced from one sample in a study of T cell repertoires in cytomegalovirus infection. Via MiXCR, TCRdb re-called the reads, giving one row per CDR3 protein. The sample lists hundreds of thousands of distinct CDR3 sequences; roughly 43% were seen once. These receptors are not linked to any known antigen. Sequenced here: cultured PBMCs, sampled from culture after CMV antigen stimulation. The source is a human donor in good health (CMV status not recorded). Some clones in this sample may be carry-over from other donors' samples.

The J gene is TRBJ2-1, the V gene TRBV6-1; 9 bases line up with TRBD2. CDR3 size: 16 residues. Trimming at V came to 2 bases and at J to 1 base, leaving 3 bases not matched to a gene. The V gene's germline CDR1 is MNHNS and CDR2 SASEGT. For the CDR3, the DNA is TGTGCCAGCAGTGAACGCCTAGCGGGGTCCTACAATGAGCAGTTCTTC. Translated, it gives CASSERLAGSYNEQFF.

This clonotype was detected only a few times. The chain joins TRBV7-2 to TRBJ1-2; D call uncertain. The V end lost 5 bases, the J end lost 4 bases, and 11 bases lay between the germline ends. This CDR3 is 13 amino acids long. Looked up from germline, CDR1 is SGHTA and CDR2 is FQGNSA. The CDR3 loop is CASSRDRVYGYTF. In DNA form, the CDR3 reads TGTGCCAGCAGCCGCGATAGGGTCTATGGCTACACCTTC.

This clonotype was picked up a small number of times. This rearrangement joins TRBV7-9 to TRBJ2-1; TRBD2 matches at 11 bases. CDR1 SEHNR and CDR2 FQNEAQ come from the germline V gene (reference sequence). Unmatched junction bases numbered 9, after V lost 8 bases and J lost 9 bases. The CDR3 totals 14 residues. The CDR3 region has the DNA TGTGCCAGCTTCTTACTAGCGGGAGTTGGTGAGCAGTTCTTC. Protein: CASFLLAGVGEQFF. Full variable domain (outside the CDR3, taken from reference TRBV7-9 and TRBJ2-1): DTGVSQNPRHKITKRGQNVTFRCDPISEHNRLYWYRQTLGQGPEFLTYFQNEAQLEKSRLLSDRFSAERPKGSFSTLEIQRTEQGDSAMYLCASFLLAGVGEQFFGPGTRLTVL.

CDR3 sequence (DNA): TGTGCCAGCAGCGTATCTAGGGGGCTCTCCTACAATGAGCAGTTCTTC. It codes for CASSVSRGLSYNEQFF. V gene TRBV7-8 combines with J gene TRBJ2-1, with 7 bases identical to TRBD1. With 5 bases clipped from V and 0 bases from J, the junction kept 7 bases outside the gene matches. This CDR3 has 16 amino acids. CDR1 and CDR2 (germline): SGHVS, FQNEAQ.

The chain recombines TRBV11-2 with TRBJ2-1; the match to TRBD2 covers 7 bases. In germline, CDR1 is SGHAT, CDR2 FQNNGV. Trimming cost V 7 bases and J 8 bases; bases outside gene matches: 20. This CDR3 is built from 17 residues. CDR3: CASTHVLGSGIGDEQFF. Here the CDR3 DNA reads TGTGCCAGCACCCACGTATTGGGAAGCGGGATTGGCGATGAGCAGTTCTTC.

The rearrangement links TRBV7-9 to TRBJ1-6; the D gene is possibly TRBD1 (5 bases). The CDR3 sequence is 17 residues long. Germline CDR1 is SEHNR and CDR2 is FQNEAQ (reference sequence). V lost 1 base, J lost 6 bases, and 16 bases lay in between. DNA of the CDR3: TGTGCCAGCAGCTTAGGGGGCCTAACGAACCTTAATTCACCCCTCCACTTT. As protein: CASSLGGLTNLNSPLHF.

CDR3 bases: TGTGCCAGCAGTCCGGGGGGGACAGGAGAGACCCAGTACTTC. It yields the protein CASSPGGTGETQYF. The V gene is TRBV12-3 or TRBV12-4, the J gene TRBJ2-5; D is perhaps TRBD1 or TRBD2 (8 bases each). V was clipped by 5 bases and J by 4 bases, with 14 bases between them. The CDR3 length is 14 residues.

This clonotype was observed a handful of times. The rearrangement links TRBV19 to TRBJ1-1; TRBD1 aligns across 8 bases. Germline V gene lookup returns CDR1 LNHDA and CDR2 SQIVND (reference sequence). This CDR3 comprises 13 residues. Trimming removed 7 bases from V and 7 bases from J; junction bases left unmatched: 8. Here the CDR3 reads CASTETGEDEAFF. CDR3 coding DNA: TGTGCCAGTACCGAGACAGGGGAGGATGAAGCTTTCTTT.

This clonotype was seen once. The V call is TRBV11-2, the J call TRBJ2-6; D gene ambiguous. Trimming took 7 bases from V and 5 from J, leaving 9 bases between them. Germline-derived CDR1 and CDR2 are SGHAT and FQNNGV. CDR3 length: 13 residues. This CDR3 is CASNPSWANVLTF. CDR3 nucleotides: TGTGCCAGCAACCCATCCTGGGCCAACGTCCTGACTTTC.

This clonotype has a count of ten or more. The V call is TRBV7-2, the J call TRBJ2-7, with 8 bases matching TRBD2. Germline trimming cut 5 bases from V and 4 bases from J; bases unmatched to any gene: 10. Germline CDR1 and CDR2: SGHTA and FQGNSA. The CDR3 sequence is 15 residues long. CDR3 residues: CASSPTGTREYEQYF. DNA for the CDR3: TGTGCCAGCAGCCCTACCGGGACTAGGGAGTACGAGCAGTACTTC.

This clonotype was seen a handful of times. The rearrangement uses TRBV19 and TRBJ1-5, with TRBD1 matching over 7 bases. CDR1 and CDR2 (germline): LNHDA, SQIVND (reference sequence). The CDR3 totals 15 residues. V lost 6 bases to trimming and J lost 4 bases; unmatched junction nucleotides: 9. Written as DNA, the CDR3 is TGTGCCAGTAGACGGGGGGACAGCCCGAATCAGCCCCAGCATTTT. Translated: CASRRGDSPNQPQHF.

V usage is TRBV5-6 and J usage is TRBJ2-1; 7 bases align to TRBD1. V shed 4 bases and J 3 bases; nucleotides not matched to a gene: 16. Germline CDR1 is SGHDT and CDR2 is YYEEEE. The CDR3 totals 18 residues. The CDR3 reads CASSPQGVIPNIYNEQFF. The CDR3, as DNA: TGTGCCAGCAGCCCCCAGGGGGTCATACCTAATATCTACAATGAGCAGTTCTTC.

The rearrangement uses TRBV7-9 and TRBJ1-1; possible D gene TRBD1, 5 bases. CDR3 size: 17 residues. Germline V CDR1 and CDR2: SEHNR, FQNEAQ (reference sequence). The V gene lost 7 bases and the J gene lost 11 bases, with 32 bases spanning the gap. This CDR3 is CASIPGSRGGPSVVAFF. The CDR3 DNA is TGTGCCAGCATCCCAGGGTCCCGTGGAGGTCCCTCGGTAGTGGCTTTCTTT. The variable domain in full, completed from reference TRBV7-9 and TRBJ1-1, reads DTGVSQNPRHKITKRGQNVTFRCDPISEHNRLYWYRQTLGQGPEFLTYFQNEAQLEKSRLLSDRFSAERPKGSFSTLEIQRTEQGDSAMYLCASIPGSRGGPSVVAFFGQGTRLTVV.

V and J are TRBV27 and TRBJ2-1; 9 nucleotides align to TRBD2. Per the germline V gene, CDR1 is MNHEY and CDR2 is SMNVEV (reference sequence). CDR3 length: 15 amino acids. V lost 6 bases, J lost 8 bases, and 11 bases stayed unmatched. CDR3 nucleotide sequence: TGTGCCAGCAGCCGAAATAGCGGGAGCAGCTATGAGCAGTTCTTC. Its translation is CASSRNSGSSYEQFF.